This entry lists 2 T cell receptor beta chains sequenced from one sample in a study of blood T cell repertoires in COVID-19. Repertoires were generated with immunoSEQ multiplex PCR, while TCRdb's copy carries only in-frame clones and drops some. The table has roughly 260,000 clones, about 87% seen once. The specimen was peripheral blood. The receptor set was obtained from a man in his 60s who had recovered from COVID-19.

CDR3 bases: TGTGCCAGCAGTGCTTTGGGGATCGGGAACGGTGAAAAACTGTTTTTT. It codes for CASSALGIGNGEKLFF. The chain employs TRBV2 and TRBJ1-4; the D is unclear. This CDR3 comprises 16 residues. CDR1 and CDR2 from the germline V gene are SNHLY and FYNNEI. Trimming took off 4 bases at V and 7 bases at J, with 19 bases between the two ends.

This chain uses TRBV6-5 with TRBJ1-6; D is unresolved. Germline-derived CDR1 and CDR2 are MNHEY and SVGAGI. The ends were cut back, 1 base at V and 7 bases at J, with 11 bases in the middle. The CDR3 has 15 residues. CDR3 protein: CASSYYRVLNSPLHF. For the CDR3, the DNA is TGTGCCAGCAGTTACTATCGGGTTTTGAATTCACCCCTCCACTTT.